Presented here are 14 T cell receptor beta chains from one specimen sequenced in a study of blood T cells in healthy people across ages. A second about 6 to 11 cycle PCR used barcoded and J-beta primers. TCRdb independently ran MiXCR on the 5' RACE reads; one entry per CDR3 protein. Among just over 800,000 distinct CDR3 sequences listed, around 68% were seen once. Sequencing was carried out using blood. The receptor set was obtained from a man aged 25-45 years in good health.

This clonotype showed up just a few times. V gene TRBV6-1 combines with J gene TRBJ1-2, with a tentative D call TRBD1 (5 bases). Between the trimmed V and J ends, which lost 0 bases and 5 bases, there was a span of 13 bases. The CDR3 contains 15 residues. The germline V gene has CDR1 MNHNS and CDR2 SASEGT. Written as DNA, the CDR3 is TGTGCCAGCAGTGAAGCGCTGTCAGGGACGTATGGCTACACCTTC. Its protein is CASSEALSGTYGYTF.

This chain uses TRBV7-2 with TRBJ2-1, with a possible D match to TRBD1 (5 bases). Deletions cut 1 base from V and 6 bases from J, with 13 bases between. The germline V gene encodes CDR1 SGHTA and CDR2 FQGNSA. CDR3 size: 15 residues. The DNA for the CDR3 is TGTGCCAGCAGCTTAGTTTTTCAGGGCGTCAATGAGCAGTTCTTC. Amino acid sequence: CASSLVFQGVNEQFF.

This clonotype turned up a few times. This sequence joins TRBV11-2 and TRBJ2-5, with TRBD2 as a possible D gene (5 bases). CDR1 and CDR2 from the germline V gene are SGHAT and FQNNGV. V dropped 2 bases and J dropped 1 base, with 8 bases sitting between them. The CDR3 totals 14 residues. CDR3 nucleotide sequence: TGTGCCAGCAGCTTAATGGGAGTCCAAGAGACCCAGTACTTC. Its translation: CASSLMGVQETQYF. Complete variable domain (other parts from reference TRBV11-2 and TRBJ2-5): EAGVAQSPRYKIIEKRQSVAFWCNPISGHATLYWYQQILGQGPKLLIQFQNNGVVDDSQLPKDRFSAERLKGVDSTLKIQPAKLEDSAVYLCASSLMGVQETQYFGPGTRLLVL.

The J gene is TRBJ1-2, the V gene TRBV24-1, with D possibly TRBD1 on 6 matching bases. CDR1 is KGHDR, CDR2 SFDVKD, per germline. The ends were cut back, 4 bases at V and 4 bases at J, with 9 bases in the middle. The CDR3 spans 13 residues. The CDR3 DNA follows: TGTGCCACCAGTGACGGGGGCGTCTATGGCTACACCTTC. It yields the protein CATSDGGVYGYTF.

The chain carries TRBV6-5 and TRBJ1-5, with a possible D match to TRBD1 (5 bases). CDR1 MNHEY and CDR2 SVGAGI come from the germline V gene. The CDR3 sequence is 13 residues long. Trimming took 6 bases from V and 2 from J, leaving 8 bases between them. CDR3 nucleotide sequence: TGTGCCAGCAGAGGGGACGGCAATCAGCCCCAGCATTTT. Amino acids: CASRGDGNQPQHF.

This clonotype has just a few counts. This sequence joins TRBV20-1 and TRBJ1-5; TRBD1 matches 8 bases. V gave up 8 bases and J gave up 4 bases; unmatched junction bases: 7. In germline, CDR1 is DFQATT, CDR2 SNEGSKA (reference sequence). This CDR3 region has 13 residues. The CDR3 spells CSLDRGGNQPQHF. The CDR3 DNA reads TGCAGTCTTGACAGGGGTGGTAATCAGCCCCAGCATTTT.

The V call is TRBV7-6, the J call TRBJ2-1; the match to TRBD2 covers 11 bases. The assigned J gene may be wrong: the sequence end matches TRBJ2-5 better. The V gene's germline CDR1 is SGHVS and CDR2 FNYEAQ. The CDR3 has 14 residues. The CDR3 region has the DNA TGTGCCAGCAGCTACCCTAGCGGGGGGACGGCCCAGTACTTC. Translation gives CASSYPSGGTAQYF.

In its sample, this clonotype was seen once. The gene calls are TRBV4-3 and TRBJ2-3, with 11 bases that match TRBD2. The V gene end was trimmed by 0 bases and the J gene end by 5 bases; junction bases not matched to a gene: 10. The CDR3 runs 18 residues. The germline gives CDR1 LGHNA, CDR2 YSLEER. For the CDR3, the DNA is TGCGCCAGCAGCCAAGAACGGCCGGCTAGCGGGGGGTTAGATACGCAGTATTTT. This codes for CASSQERPASGGLDTQYF.

A single count supports this clonotype. The V call is TRBV10-3, the J call TRBJ2-3; 8 bases are shared with TRBD2. The junction had 6 bases not matched to a gene; V was cut back by 0 bases and J by 4 bases. The CDR3 length is 16 residues. The germline V gene encodes CDR1 ENHRY and CDR2 SYGVKD. CDR3 residues: CAISESIRGGPDTQYF. CDR3 DNA sequence: TGTGCCATCAGTGAGTCGATTCGGGGGGGGCCAGATACGCAGTATTTT.

The rearrangement joins TRBV6-1 to TRBJ2-1; 8 bases are a match to TRBD1. The CDR3 extends over 14 amino acids. Germline V lookup: CDR1 MNHNS, CDR2 SASEGT. Trimming removed 5 bases from V and 9 bases from J; junction bases left unmatched: 9. The CDR3 DNA is TGTGCCAGCAGTCCCCGGACAGGGCGAGGTGAGCAGTTCTTC. Its protein product is CASSPRTGRGEQFF.

The chain has TRBV20-1 and TRBJ1-2; TRBD1 matches 10 bases. The CDR3 totals 17 residues. J lost 2 bases, V lost 0 bases, and 9 bases had no gene match. Germline assignment: CDR1 DFQATT and CDR2 SNEGSKA (reference sequence). The CDR3 DNA reads TGCAGTGCTAGAGATCGGACAGGGGGGACCCCAAACTATGGCTACACCTTC. It is translated as CSARDRTGGTPNYGYTF.

The chain employs TRBV7-9 and TRBJ2-7, with TRBD1 identical over 7 bases. V was clipped by 5 bases and J by 2 bases; unmatched bases: 6. Per the germline V gene, CDR1 is SEHNR and CDR2 is FQNEAQ (reference sequence). The CDR3 consists of 14 residues. Here the CDR3 reads CASSTQGKTYEQYF. CDR3 DNA sequence: TGTGCCAGCAGCACACAGGGGAAAACCTACGAGCAGTACTTC.

This clonotype has just a few counts. The rearrangement joins TRBV7-3 to TRBJ2-1; the D gene could be TRBD1 or TRBD2 (5 bases each). Trimming removed 2 bases from V and 8 bases from J, with 13 bases in between. The germline CDR1 and CDR2 sequences are SGHTA and FQGTGA. The CDR3 contains 14 residues. CDR3 nucleotide sequence: TGTGCCAGCAGCTTAGATGCACGGGGCGATGAGCAGTTCTTC. Translating it yields CASSLDARGDEQFF.

This chain joins TRBV4-2 and TRBJ1-4; D is undetermined. Germline lookup yields CDR1 LGHNA and CDR2 YNFKEQ. The CDR3 has 15 residues. Trimming removed 3 bases from V and 6 bases from J, with 14 bases in between. The CDR3 reads CASSQTPTADEKLFF. The CDR3 nucleotides are TGTGCCAGCAGCCAGACCCCGACGGCGGATGAAAAACTGTTTTTT.